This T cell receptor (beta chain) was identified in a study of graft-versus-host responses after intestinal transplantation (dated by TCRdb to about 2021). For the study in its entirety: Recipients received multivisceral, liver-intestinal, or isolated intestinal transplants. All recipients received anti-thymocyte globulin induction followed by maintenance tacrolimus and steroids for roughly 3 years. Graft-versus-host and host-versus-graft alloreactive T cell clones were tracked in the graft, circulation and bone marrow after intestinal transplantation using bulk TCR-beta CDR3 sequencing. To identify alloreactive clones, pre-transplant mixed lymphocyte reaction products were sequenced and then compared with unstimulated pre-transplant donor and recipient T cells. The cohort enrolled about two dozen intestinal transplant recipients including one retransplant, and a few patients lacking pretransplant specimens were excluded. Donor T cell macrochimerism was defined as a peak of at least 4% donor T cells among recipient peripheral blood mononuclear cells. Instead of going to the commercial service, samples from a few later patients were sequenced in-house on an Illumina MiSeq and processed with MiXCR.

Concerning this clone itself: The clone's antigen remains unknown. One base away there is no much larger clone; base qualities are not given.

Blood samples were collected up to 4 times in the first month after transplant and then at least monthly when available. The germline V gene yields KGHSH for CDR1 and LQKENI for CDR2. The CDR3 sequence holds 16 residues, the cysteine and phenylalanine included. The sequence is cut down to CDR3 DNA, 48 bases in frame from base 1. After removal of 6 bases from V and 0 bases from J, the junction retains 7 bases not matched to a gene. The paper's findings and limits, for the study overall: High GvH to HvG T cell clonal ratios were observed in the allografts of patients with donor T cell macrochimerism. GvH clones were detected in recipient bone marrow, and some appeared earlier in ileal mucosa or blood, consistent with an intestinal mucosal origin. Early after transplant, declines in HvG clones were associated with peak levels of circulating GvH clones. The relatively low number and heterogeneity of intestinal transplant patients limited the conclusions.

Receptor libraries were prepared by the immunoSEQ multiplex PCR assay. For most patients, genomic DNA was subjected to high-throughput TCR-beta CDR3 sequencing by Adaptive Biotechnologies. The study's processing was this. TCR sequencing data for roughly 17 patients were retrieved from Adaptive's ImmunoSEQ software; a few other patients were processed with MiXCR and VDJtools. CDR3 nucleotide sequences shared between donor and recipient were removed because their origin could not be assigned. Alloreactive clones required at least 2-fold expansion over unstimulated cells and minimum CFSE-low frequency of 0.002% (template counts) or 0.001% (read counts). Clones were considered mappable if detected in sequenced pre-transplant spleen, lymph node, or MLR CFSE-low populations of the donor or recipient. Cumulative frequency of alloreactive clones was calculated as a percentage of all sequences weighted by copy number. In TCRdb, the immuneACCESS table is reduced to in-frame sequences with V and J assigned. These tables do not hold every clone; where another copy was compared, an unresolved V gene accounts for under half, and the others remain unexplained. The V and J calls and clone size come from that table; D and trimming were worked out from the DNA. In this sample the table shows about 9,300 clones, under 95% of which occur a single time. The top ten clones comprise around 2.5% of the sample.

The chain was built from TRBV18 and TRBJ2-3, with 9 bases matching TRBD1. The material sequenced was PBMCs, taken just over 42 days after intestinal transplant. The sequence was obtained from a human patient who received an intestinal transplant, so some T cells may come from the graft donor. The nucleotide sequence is TGTGCCAGCTCGGCGGACAGGGGATTTAGCACAGATACGCAGTATTTT. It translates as CASSADRGFSTDTQYF.